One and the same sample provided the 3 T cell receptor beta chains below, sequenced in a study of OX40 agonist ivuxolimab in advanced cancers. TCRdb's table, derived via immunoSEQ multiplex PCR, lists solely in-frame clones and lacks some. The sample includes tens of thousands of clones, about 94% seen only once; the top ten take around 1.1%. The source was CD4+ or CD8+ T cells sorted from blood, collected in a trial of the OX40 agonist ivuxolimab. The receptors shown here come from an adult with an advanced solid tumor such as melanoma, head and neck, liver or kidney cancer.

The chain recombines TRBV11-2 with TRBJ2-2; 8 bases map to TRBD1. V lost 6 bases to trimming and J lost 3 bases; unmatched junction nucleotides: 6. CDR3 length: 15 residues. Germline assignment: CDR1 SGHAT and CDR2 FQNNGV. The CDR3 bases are TGTGCCAGCAGATGGGGGACAGGACACACCGGGGAGCTGTTTTTT. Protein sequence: CASRWGTGHTGELFF. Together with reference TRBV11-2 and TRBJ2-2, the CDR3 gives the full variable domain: EAGVAQSPRYKIIEKRQSVAFWCNPISGHATLYWYQQILGQGPKLLIQFQNNGVVDDSQLPKDRFSAERLKGVDSTLKIQPAKLEDSAVYLCASRWGTGHTGELFFGEGSRLTVL.

The chain's CDR3 is CASSPAGGRSYNEQFF. CDR3 bases: TGTGCCAGCAGTCCCGCTGGGGGGAGGTCCTACAATGAGCAGTTCTTC. The chain links TRBV28 to TRBJ2-1, with a weak D call TRBD2 (6 bases). Germline V gene lookup returns CDR1 MDHEN and CDR2 SYDVKM. The ends were cut back, 5 bases at V and 1 base at J, with 15 bases in the middle. The CDR3 loop spans 16 amino acids.

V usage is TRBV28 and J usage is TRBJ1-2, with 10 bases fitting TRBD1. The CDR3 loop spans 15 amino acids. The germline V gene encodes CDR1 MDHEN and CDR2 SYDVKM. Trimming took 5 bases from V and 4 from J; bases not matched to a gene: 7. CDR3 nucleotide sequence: TGTGCCAGCAGTGTGGGACAGGGGATTTCCTATGGCTACACCTTC. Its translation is CASSVGQGISYGYTF.